Sequencing of this TCR beta chain was carried out in a study of shared clonotypes between healthy human individuals. V lost 4 bases and J lost 14; bases outside the gene matches: 9. The germline gives CDR1 SGHVS, CDR2 FQNEAQ. The CDR3 has 14 residues. TCRdb's copy holds only in-frame clones and misses some; the assay was immunoSEQ multiplex PCR. The sample shows millions of clones, over 85% of them seen only once. Broader study findings: Sequencing depth was a factor that was expected to affect clonotype sharing among donors. Roughly 5% of naive CD4 clonotypes were common to a handful of donors.

Naive CD8 cells were CD45RO-negative, positively selected for CCR7, excluding terminally differentiated effector memory CD45RA+ cells. This clone was seen once. Its antigen remains unknown. The chain links TRBV7-8 to TRBJ2-1; 12 nucleotides align to TRBD2. This receptor was identified in a man aged 18 to 30 in good health. The sequenced sample consisted of naive CD8+ T cells sorted from blood. The CDR3 sequence: CASSSSTSGGIEFF. CDR3 DNA sequence: TGTGCCAGCAGCTCTTCGACTAGCGGGGGAATTGAGTTCTTC.